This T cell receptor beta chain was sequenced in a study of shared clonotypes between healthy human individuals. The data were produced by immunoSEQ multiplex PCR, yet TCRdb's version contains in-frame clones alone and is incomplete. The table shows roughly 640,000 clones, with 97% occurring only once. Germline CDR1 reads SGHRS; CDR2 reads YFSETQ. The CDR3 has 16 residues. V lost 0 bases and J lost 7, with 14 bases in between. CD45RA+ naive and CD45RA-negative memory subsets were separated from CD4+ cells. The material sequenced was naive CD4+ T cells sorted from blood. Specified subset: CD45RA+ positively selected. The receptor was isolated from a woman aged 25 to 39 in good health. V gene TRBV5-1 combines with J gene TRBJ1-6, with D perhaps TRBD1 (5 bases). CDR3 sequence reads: CASSLVVGTENSPLHF. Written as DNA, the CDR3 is TGCGCCAGCAGCTTGGTTGTTGGGACCGAGAATTCACCCCTCCACTTT.